This TCR beta chain emerged from a study of CD8 T cells in ankylosing spondylitis. General observations from the study: CD8+ cells made up the disease-linked clones, which were relatively rare in peripheral blood. From matched ankylosing spondylitis synovial fluid, disease-linked clones were reportedly recovered at significantly enriched levels.

TCRdb reanalysed the 5' RACE reads using MiXCR and keeps one entry per CDR3 protein. There are 150,000 to 200,000 distinct CDR3 sequences in the sample; 30% to 40% occur only once, and 5.5% to 7.5% lies in the top ten. As to this clonotype: What it binds is unknown.

Germline V gene sequence: CDR1 SGHRS, CDR2 YFSETQ. The CDR3 runs 17 residues. Losses at the gene ends were 2 bases for V and 3 bases for J; bases not matched to a gene: 11. The source of this sequence is a male donor with ankylosing spondylitis. Sequenced sample: synovial fluid, either unsorted or a sorted T cell fraction (not recorded which). The V and J genes are TRBV5-1 and TRBJ2-7; the match to TRBD2 covers 10 bases. CDR3 DNA: TGCGCCAGCAGCTTAAATTGGGGAACTAGCGGGAACTACGAGCAGTACTTC. Protein: CASSLNWGTSGNYEQYF. The entire variable domain, with the rest obtained from reference TRBV5-1 and TRBJ2-7, is as follows: KAGVTQTPRYLIKTRGQQVTLSCSPISGHRSVSWYQQTPGQGLQFLFEYFSETQRNKGNFPGRFSGRQFSNSRSEMNVSTLELGDSALYLCASSLNWGTSGNYEQYFGPGTRLTVT.